This T cell receptor (beta chain) was observed in a study of CD8+CD57+ T cells in acquired aplastic anemia. Study summary: Yields of DNA that came from sorted CD4+ and CD8+ cells averaged about 3 ug. Healthy donor sequencing depth: some 10 million CD4+, under 14 million CD8+ reads.

The study profiled TCR beta VDJ and CDR3 using genomic DNA as template. MiXCR was run by TCRdb on the reads, yielding one entry per CDR3 protein. Of 130,000 or so distinct CDR3 sequences listed, 41% were seen once; the top ten hold around 8.4%. The V and J ends lost 5 bases and 8 bases, in that order; junction bases with no gene match: 6. CDR3 length: 14 amino acids. From germline, CDR1 is ENHRY and CDR2 SYGVKD. Of note for this clonotype: Its antigen remains unidentified.

Study-level points and caveats: CD8+ Simpson's diversity did not differ significantly between patients and controls. In common between the patients and the controls were twenty-nine CD8+ CDR3 sequences.

The specimen was sorted CD4+, CD8+, or CD8+CD57+ T cells (not recorded which) from PBMCs. The J gene is TRBJ1-6, the V gene TRBV10-3, with 7 bases aligning to TRBD1. The clonotype comes from a human donor in good health, serving as a control. CDR3 nucleotide sequence: TGTGCCATCAGTTTGGGACAGAGCGATTCACCCCTCCACTTT. Its protein is CAISLGQSDSPLHF.